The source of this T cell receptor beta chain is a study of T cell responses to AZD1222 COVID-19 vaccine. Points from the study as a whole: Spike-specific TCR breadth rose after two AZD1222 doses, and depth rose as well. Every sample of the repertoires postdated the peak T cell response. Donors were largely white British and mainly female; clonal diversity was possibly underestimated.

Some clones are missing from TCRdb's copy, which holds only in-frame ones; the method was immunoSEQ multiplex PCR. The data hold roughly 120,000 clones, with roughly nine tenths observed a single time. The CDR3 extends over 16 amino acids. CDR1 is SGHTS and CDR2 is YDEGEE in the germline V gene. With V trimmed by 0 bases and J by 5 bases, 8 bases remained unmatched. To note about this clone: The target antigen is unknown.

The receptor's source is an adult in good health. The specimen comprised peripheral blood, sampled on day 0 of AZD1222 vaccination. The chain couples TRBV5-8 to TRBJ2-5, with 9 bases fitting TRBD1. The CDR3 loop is CASSLEGVGTGETQYF. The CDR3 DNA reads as TGTGCCAGCAGCTTGGAGGGAGTGGGGACAGGGGAGACCCAGTACTTC.